What follows is one T cell receptor (beta chain) and its context. TCRdb fed the 5' RACE reads into MiXCR, producing one record per CDR3 protein. The table has about 70,000 distinct CDR3 sequences, roughly 15% seen once. The data derive from a study of early T cells in non-severe SARS-CoV-2 infection. V trimming: 4 bases; J trimming: 16 bases; junction bases outside the gene matches: 9. This CDR3 is built from 12 residues. Sequencing used whole blood, obtained at baseline. The chain couples TRBV12-3 or TRBV12-4 to TRBJ2-1; TRBD1 aligns across 8 bases. This receptor was taken from an adult who was a healthcare worker with PCR-confirmed SARS-CoV-2 infection or an uninfected control (not recorded which). The CDR3 protein is CASSSTRTGYFF. CDR3 coding DNA: TGTGCCAGCAGTTCGACCCGGACAGGGTACTTCTTC.